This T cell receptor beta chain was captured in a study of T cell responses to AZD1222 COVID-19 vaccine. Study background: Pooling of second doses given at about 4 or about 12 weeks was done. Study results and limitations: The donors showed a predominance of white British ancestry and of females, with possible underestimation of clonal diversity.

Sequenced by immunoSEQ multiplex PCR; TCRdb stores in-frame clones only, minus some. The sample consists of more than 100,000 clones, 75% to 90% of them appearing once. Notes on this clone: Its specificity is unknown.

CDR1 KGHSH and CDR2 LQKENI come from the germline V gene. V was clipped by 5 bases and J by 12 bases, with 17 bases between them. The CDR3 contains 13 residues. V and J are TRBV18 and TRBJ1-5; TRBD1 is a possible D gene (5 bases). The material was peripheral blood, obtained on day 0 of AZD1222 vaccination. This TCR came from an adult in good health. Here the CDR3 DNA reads TGTGCCAGCTCAGGGGACGGTTCCTCAATCCAGCATTTT. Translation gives CASSGDGSSIQHF.